Shown below are 12 T cell receptor beta chains from a single sample sequenced in a study of blood T cell repertoires in COVID-19 (dated by TCRdb to about 2020). Receptors were amplified or captured by the immunoSEQ multiplex PCR assay. This is the immuneACCESS table as TCRdb keeps it, with only in-frame sequences that have V and J called. A part of the clones is gone; compared with another copy, unresolved V genes explain less than half, and the rest is unexplained. The sample table shows some 180,000 clones, and about 88% are seen once. Clones ranked in the top ten supply around 23% of the sample. The sample taken for sequencing was PBMCs or T cells enriched from blood (not recorded which). These receptors were obtained from a woman in her thirties or forties in a cohort exposed to, infected with or recovered from COVID-19 (not recorded which).

The chain is built from TRBV5-4 and TRBJ1-2; 10 bases align to TRBD1. Trimming took 4 bases from V and 4 from J; bases not matched to a gene: 7. Per germline, CDR1 SGHNT and CDR2 YYREEE (reference sequence). CDR3 length equals 15 residues. The CDR3 protein is CASSLGDRGGYGYTF. The CDR3 nucleotides are TGTGCCAGCAGCCTGGGGGACAGGGGCGGCTATGGCTACACCTTC. Filled out from reference TRBV5-4 and TRBJ1-2, the complete variable domain reads ETGVTQSPTHLIKTRGQQVTLRCSSQSGHNTVSWYQQALGQGPQFIFQYYREEENGRGNFPPRFSGLQFPNYSSELNVNALELDDSALYLCASSLGDRGGYGYTFGSGTRLTVV.

J is TRBJ2-1 and V is TRBV24-1, with a weak D call TRBD1 (6 bases). Germline V lookup: CDR1 KGHDR, CDR2 SFDVKD. V was trimmed by 8 bases and J by 3 bases, leaving 13 bases between them. The CDR3 sequence is 14 residues long. In DNA, the CDR3 is TGTGCCACCACCAACAGGGCCCGCTACAATGAGCAGTTCTTC. It translates to CATTNRARYNEQFF.

V usage is TRBV2 and J usage is TRBJ1-5, with D hard to call. There are 15 residues in the CDR3. The V end was cut by 6 bases, the J end by 4 bases, with 16 bases between. CDR1 and CDR2 from the germline V gene are SNHLY and FYNNEI. Written as DNA, the CDR3 is TGTGCCAGCAGACGCGGGAGTGTGTGGAATCAGCCCCAGCATTTT. Its protein is CASRRGSVWNQPQHF.

This chain links TRBV30 with TRBJ1-3; no definite D call. V shed 1 base and J shed 2 bases, with 9 bases lying between them. This CDR3 is built from 14 residues. CDR1 and CDR2 from the germline V gene are GTSNPN and SVGIG (reference sequence). The CDR3 sequence is CAWSERGTGNTIYF. CDR3 nucleotides: TGTGCCTGGAGTGAAAGAGGAACTGGAAACACCATATATTTT.

The gene calls are TRBV11-2 and TRBJ2-7, with 7 positions matching TRBD1. Germline V CDR1 and CDR2: SGHAT, FQNNGV. This CDR3 has 15 amino acids. After removal of 2 bases from V and 3 bases from J, the junction contained 7 bases not matched to a gene. The CDR3, as DNA: TGTGCCAGCAGCTTACCCGGGACAGCGTACTACGAGCAGTACTTC. This gives the protein CASSLPGTAYYEQYF.

This chain links TRBV11-1 with TRBJ2-2, with 7 bases matching TRBD1. Germline CDR1 and CDR2: SGHAT and FQDESV (reference sequence). V trimming: 5 bases; J trimming: 7 bases; junction bases outside the gene matches: 13. The CDR3 contains 16 residues. The DNA for the CDR3 is TGTGCCAGCAGCCCGAGGCGAGGGGGCCGGAACGGGGAGCTGTTTTTT. Translated: CASSPRRGGRNGELFF.

CDR3 region: CASSLRSRTEAFF. As DNA, the CDR3 is TGTGCCAGCAGCTTGAGGAGCAGAACTGAAGCTTTCTTT. The gene calls are TRBV5-4 and TRBJ1-1; D gene unclear. The V end lost 1 base, the J end lost 5 bases, and 9 bases lay between the germline ends. Germline-derived CDR1 and CDR2 are SGHNT and YYREEE (reference sequence). This CDR3 is 13 amino acids long.

The chain's CDR3 is CASSLGTGDQETQYF. The CDR3 DNA sequence: TGTGCCAGCAGCTTAGGGACAGGGGATCAAGAGACCCAGTACTTC. The chain employs TRBV7-9 and TRBJ2-5; 9 bases match TRBD1. Looked up from germline, CDR1 is SEHNR and CDR2 is FQNEAQ (reference sequence). Trimming took 1 base from V and 2 from J; bases not matched to a gene: 2. The CDR3 contains 15 residues.

This clone was seen more than once but under ten times. The chain has TRBV5-1 and TRBJ1-1; 7 bases are shared with TRBD1. In germline, CDR1 is SGHRS, CDR2 YFSETQ. The CDR3 covers 14 residues. Trimming took 3 bases from V and 5 from J; bases not matched to a gene: 7. The CDR3 DNA reads TGCGCCAGCAGCTCCGACAGGGTGGGGACTGAAGCTTTCTTT. It is translated as CASSSDRVGTEAFF.

CDR3 residues: CASSLKSGQLGNTIYF. The CDR3 bases are TGTGCCAGCAGCTTAAAATCTGGGCAGTTGGGAAACACCATATATTTT. The J gene is TRBJ1-3, the V gene TRBV7-9; no reliable D call. V shed 2 bases and J shed 4 bases, with 15 bases lying between them. Per the germline V gene, CDR1 is SEHNR and CDR2 is FQNEAQ (reference sequence). The length of the CDR3 is 16 residues.

The chain uses TRBV7-6 and TRBJ1-1; 7 bases map to TRBD1. This CDR3 contains 15 residues. The germline CDR1 and CDR2 sequences are SGHVS and FNYEAQ. Trimming cost V 1 base and J 0 bases; bases outside gene matches: 2. CDR3 protein: CASSLGRGLNTEAFF. The CDR3 region has the DNA TGTGCCAGCAGCTTAGGGAGGGGGCTGAACACTGAAGCTTTCTTT.

This chain connects TRBV10-3 to TRBJ1-3; TRBD1 agrees at 9 bases. J gave up 0 bases and V 6 bases, and 3 bases lay outside the gene matches. The CDR3 covers 15 residues. Germline V CDR1 and CDR2: ENHRY, SYGVKD. The CDR3 here is CAIRQTGGSGNTIYF. The CDR3 DNA reads TGTGCCATCAGGCAGACAGGGGGCTCTGGAAACACCATATATTTT.